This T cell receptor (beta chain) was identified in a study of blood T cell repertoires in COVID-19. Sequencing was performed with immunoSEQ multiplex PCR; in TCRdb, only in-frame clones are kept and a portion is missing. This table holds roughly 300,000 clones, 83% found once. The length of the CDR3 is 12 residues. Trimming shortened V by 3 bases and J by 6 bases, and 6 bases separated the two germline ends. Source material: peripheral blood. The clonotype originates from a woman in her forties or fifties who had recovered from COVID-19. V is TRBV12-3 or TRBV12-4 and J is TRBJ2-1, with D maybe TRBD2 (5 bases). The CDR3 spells CASSFGSNEQFF. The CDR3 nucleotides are TGTGCCAGCAGTTTTGGGAGCAATGAGCAGTTCTTC.